This T cell receptor (beta chain) was sequenced during a study of blood T cell repertoires in COVID-19. J was trimmed by 7 bases and V by 8 bases; bases with no gene match: 3. CDR1 and CDR2 from the germline V gene are SEHNR and FQNEAQ (reference sequence). CDR3 length equals 13 residues. Here immunoSEQ multiplex PCR was the method, and the copy in TCRdb shows in-frame clones only, minus some. The sample carries a few hundred thousand clones, around 83% recorded once. This chain connects TRBV7-9 to TRBJ2-1; 12 bases agree with TRBD1. The sequence derives from a woman between 40 and 50 years old who had recovered from COVID-19. The sequenced sample consisted of peripheral blood. CDR3 nucleotides: TGTGCCAGCCGGGACAGGGGGCGAAATGAGCAGTTCTTC. Protein: CASRDRGRNEQFF.